This T cell receptor beta chain comes out of a study of OX40 agonist ivuxolimab in advanced cancers. Study-level background: Partial responses were achieved by three patients, of whom one had hepatocellular carcinoma and two had cutaneous melanoma.

Produced via immunoSEQ multiplex PCR; TCRdb's table is partial and in-frame only. The data hold 40,000 to 50,000 clones, with about 88% observed a single time. Study-wide results and limits: CD8+ T cells averaged more expanded clones than CD4+.

At cycle 4 day 1, cycle 7 day 1, and baseline, blood was sampled. This CDR3 comprises 15 residues. The ends lost 5 bases at V and 6 bases at J; junction bases unmatched: 11. The germline V gene has CDR1 SGHTA and CDR2 FQGTGA. About this clone itself: What it binds is unknown.

This clonotype was sampled from an adult with an advanced solid tumor such as melanoma, head and neck, liver or kidney cancer. The material sequenced was CD4+ or CD8+ T cells sorted from blood, taken in a trial of the OX40 agonist ivuxolimab. The chain links TRBV7-3 to TRBJ2-3, with TRBD2 identical over 7 bases. CDR3 sequence reads: CASSHVEGRVDTQYF. In DNA, the CDR3 is TGTGCCAGCAGCCACGTCGAGGGGAGGGTGGATACGCAGTATTTT.